One sample yielded the 14 T cell receptor beta chains listed below, sequenced in a study of shared clonotypes between healthy human individuals. Sequencing was performed with immunoSEQ multiplex PCR; in TCRdb, only in-frame clones are kept and a portion is missing. The sample holds approximately 510,000 clones; more than 65% are singletons and the top ten take around 13%. The sample consisted of PBMCs. The receptor set was obtained from a woman aged 40 to 49 in good health. Some clones in this sample may be carry-over from other donors' samples.

The chain has TRBV5-1 and TRBJ2-2; 7 nucleotides align to TRBD1. The germline CDR1 and CDR2 sequences are SGHRS and YFSETQ. The CDR3 is made up of 13 amino acids. Trimming at V came to 4 bases and at J to 7 bases, leaving 4 bases not matched to a gene. As DNA, the CDR3 is TGCGCCAGCAGCGTAAACAGGGGCGGGGAGCTGTTTTTT. It is translated as CASSVNRGGELFF.

This rearrangement joins TRBV29-1 to TRBJ1-2; no reliable D call. Germline CDR1 is SQVTM and CDR2 is ANQGSEA. The CDR3 length is 13 residues. V was trimmed by 6 bases and J by 2 bases, leaving 13 bases between them. CDR3 sequence reads: CSVLHQENYGYTF. CDR3 nucleotide sequence: TGCAGCGTCCTCCATCAGGAAAACTATGGCTACACCTTC.

This rearrangement joins TRBV7-3 to TRBJ1-2, with D possibly matching TRBD1 (5 bases). V gave up 2 bases and J gave up 10 bases, with 11 bases separating them. This CDR3 region has 12 residues. The germline CDR1 and CDR2 sequences are SGHTA and FQGTGA. The CDR3 sequence is CASSLGTVDYTF. The CDR3 region has the DNA TGTGCCAGCAGCTTAGGGACCGTTGACTACACCTTC.

The J gene is TRBJ2-7, the V gene TRBV6-5; a weak D match, TRBD1 (5 bases). V lost 2 bases and J lost 2, with 7 bases in between. The germline V gene encodes CDR1 MNHEY and CDR2 SVGAGI. The CDR3 is 13 amino acids. CDR3 nucleotides: TGTGCCAGCAGTTACGCAGGGACCTACGAGCAGTACTTC. This codes for CASSYAGTYEQYF.

The chain employs TRBV6-5 and TRBJ2-3; 9 bases line up with TRBD2. Germline V CDR1 and CDR2: MNHEY, SVGAGI. The CDR3 sequence is 15 residues long. V gave up 6 bases and J gave up 2 bases; unmatched junction bases: 6. CDR3 protein: CASSQRLADTDTQYF. The DNA of the CDR3 is TGTGCCAGCAGCCAGCGACTAGCGGACACAGATACGCAGTATTTT.

This clone was seen a single time. The chain recombines TRBV28 with TRBJ2-2; the D gene is possibly TRBD1 (6 bases). The CDR3 is 15 amino acids. Germline CDR1 and CDR2: MDHEN and SYDVKM. Deletions cut 4 bases from V and 5 bases from J, with 14 bases between. The DNA of the CDR3 is TGTGCCAGCAGTTCTGGGACACCCGAAACCGGGGAGCTGTTTTTT. Translated, it gives CASSSGTPETGELFF. The full variable domain, in which reference TRBV28 and TRBJ2-2 provide the parts outside the CDR3, is DVKVTQSSRYLVKRTGEKVFLECVQDMDHENMFWYRQDPGLGLRLIYFSYDVKMKEKGDIPEGYSVSREKKERFSLILESASTNQTSMYLCASSSGTPETGELFFGEGSRLTVL.

V usage is TRBV13 and J usage is TRBJ2-7; D is perhaps TRBD2 (6 bases). V was clipped by 10 bases and J by 7 bases, with 17 bases between them. The germline V gene has CDR1 PRHDT and CDR2 FYEKMQ (reference sequence). CDR3 length equals 12 residues. CDR3 sequence reads: CATGGGVGEQYF. CDR3 nucleotides: TGTGCCACCGGCGGCGGGGTGGGGGAGCAGTACTTC.

The chain links TRBV19 to TRBJ2-5, with TRBD2 as a possible D gene (6 bases). The V gene lost 4 bases and the J gene lost 2 bases, with 14 bases spanning the gap. The germline CDR1 and CDR2 sequences are LNHDA and SQIVND (reference sequence). CDR3 size: 15 residues. In DNA, the CDR3 is TGTGCCAGTAGTACTGGCGGGACTCCACAAGAGACCCAGTACTTC. It is translated as CASSTGGTPQETQYF.

CDR3 sequence reads: CASSDPGLAGVGELFF. DNA of the CDR3: TGCGCCAGCAGTGACCCGGGACTAGCGGGAGTCGGGGAGCTGTTTTTT. The gene calls are TRBV10-1 and TRBJ2-2; 14 bases fit TRBD2. Trimming cost V 3 bases and J 7 bases; bases outside gene matches: 4. CDR1 and CDR2 (germline): WNHNN, SYGVQD (reference sequence). The CDR3 sequence is 16 residues long.

This clone showed up just a few times. The sample carries other DNA sequences with the same CDR3. The genes are TRBV7-3 and TRBJ2-2, with D possibly TRBD2 on 6 matching bases. This CDR3 is built from 15 residues. Germline assignment: CDR1 SGHTA and CDR2 FQGTGA. V was trimmed by 4 bases and J by 2 bases, leaving 11 bases between them. CDR3 in amino acids: CASSSGLGNTGELFF. The CDR3, as DNA: TGTGCCAGCAGCTCGGGACTGGGCAACACCGGGGAGCTGTTTTTT.

The CDR3 DNA is TGCGCCAGCAGCGAGTACAATGAGCAGTTCTTC. Protein: CASSEYNEQFF. The chain has TRBV5-1 and TRBJ2-1; the D is unclear. Trimming shortened V by 4 bases and J by 4 bases, and 3 bases separated the two germline ends. The V gene's germline CDR1 is SGHRS and CDR2 YFSETQ. There are 11 residues in the CDR3.

J is TRBJ2-1 and V is TRBV9; D perhaps matches TRBD2 (6 bases). The germline V and J ends were trimmed by 1 base and 3 bases, with 11 bases remaining between them. The CDR3 totals 15 residues. Germline assignment: CDR1 SGDLS and CDR2 YYNGEE. DNA of the CDR3: TGTGCCAGCAGCGTAACGGGAGAGGACTACAATGAGCAGTTCTTC. Translated, it gives CASSVTGEDYNEQFF.

The chain links TRBV6-5 to TRBJ1-5, with D possibly matching TRBD1 (6 bases). Looked up from germline, CDR1 is MNHEY and CDR2 is SVGAGI. The CDR3 covers 15 residues. The V gene lost 0 bases and the J gene lost 5 bases, with 11 bases spanning the gap. CDR3 bases: TGTGCCAGCAGTTACTCTCAGGGGATGGATCAGCCCCAGCATTTT. Translated: CASSYSQGMDQPQHF.

The CDR3 sequence is CASSYSGVQYF. In nucleotides, the CDR3 is TGTGCCAGCAGTTACTCCGGGGTTCAGTACTTC. This chain connects TRBV6-6 to TRBJ2-4, with TRBD2 as a possible D gene (5 bases). V lost 0 bases, J lost 11 bases, and 5 bases lay in between. Germline loops: CDR1 MNHNY, CDR2 SVGAGI (reference sequence). CDR3 length: 11 amino acids.